One sample yielded the 4 T cell receptor beta chains listed below, sequenced in a study of spatial heterogeneity in lung cancer. One entry per CDR3 protein, called by TCRdb with MiXCR from the 5' RACE reads. Here the sample spans around 48,000 distinct CDR3 sequences, less than 6% being singletons. The time point here: sample taken at primary tumor resection. Without sorting, whole RNA was sequenced from tumor, nontumor lung or frozen PBMC. Here the sequenced sample was PBMCs, taken at surgery. The receptors derive from a male donor with early-stage non-small cell lung cancer.

In its sample, this clonotype was seen many times. The chain employs TRBV28 and TRBJ1-5; weak D call: TRBD1 (5 bases). V lost 7 bases to trimming and J lost 6 bases, with 16 bases between them. Germline V gene data show CDR1 as MDHEN and CDR2 as SYDVKM. CDR3 length equals 14 residues. As DNA, the CDR3 is TGTGCCAGCACCCACGGGGGAGGGATTCAGCCCCAGCATTTT. This sequence encodes CASTHGGGIQPQHF.

This clonotype was observed at least ten times. The V gene is TRBV20-1, the J gene TRBJ2-3; D might be TRBD1 (5 bases). From germline, CDR1 is DFQATT and CDR2 SNEGSKA (reference sequence). CDR3 length: 12 residues. Trimming removed 6 bases at V and 4 bases at J, with 11 bases between. The CDR3 spells CSADSGSDTQYF. For the CDR3, the DNA is TGCAGTGCCGACAGTGGGTCAGATACGCAGTATTTT.

This clonotype has ten or more counts. The genes are TRBV5-1 and TRBJ2-3, with 10 positions matching TRBD2. Germline V gene data show CDR1 as SGHRS and CDR2 as YFSETQ. The length of the CDR3 is 16 residues. Losses at the gene ends were 5 bases for V and 4 bases for J; bases not matched to a gene: 10. This chain's CDR3 is CASSSEAGGRADTQYF. CDR3 bases: TGCGCCAGCAGTTCGGAAGCGGGAGGGCGGGCAGATACGCAGTATTTT. The full variable domain, completed using reference TRBV5-1 and TRBJ2-3, is KAGVTQTPRYLIKTRGQQVTLSCSPISGHRSVSWYQQTPGQGLQFLFEYFSETQRNKGNFPGRFSGRQFSNSRSEMNVSTLELGDSALYLCASSSEAGGRADTQYFGPGTRLTVL.

There are many counts of this clonotype. This sequence joins TRBV20-1 and TRBJ1-1, with no clear D. CDR1 DFQATT and CDR2 SNEGSKA come from the germline V gene (reference sequence). The CDR3 sequence is 12 residues long. V dropped 2 bases and J dropped 1 base, with 5 bases sitting between them. The CDR3 reads CSARNGNTEAFF. In nucleotides, the CDR3 is TGCAGTGCTAGAAATGGGAACACTGAAGCTTTCTTT.